This T cell receptor (beta chain) was identified in a study of shared clonotypes between healthy human individuals. General study results and limits: Generation of non-shared clonotypes was less probable than generation of clonotypes shared by all four donors. Sharing across four donors was highest in naive CD4 (roughly 5%) and lowest in memory CD8 (0.4%).

A remark on this clone: Its antigen is currently unknown.

Sequenced by immunoSEQ multiplex PCR; TCRdb stores in-frame clones only, minus some. The data contain around 2,100,000 clones, less than 95% of them singletons. CD45RO-negative, CCR7-positively selected cells formed the naive CD8 fraction, excluding terminally differentiated effector memory CD45RA+ cells. This CDR3 has 14 residues. V was shortened by 0 bases and J by 8 bases, with 12 bases between the two germline ends. Germline V lookup: CDR1 SGHRS, CDR2 YFSETQ. This chain links TRBV5-1 with TRBJ1-3, with unresolved D. This TCR was sampled from a man younger than 35 in good health. The sample was naive CD8+ T cells sorted from blood. The CDR3: CASSLAGIGYTIYF. CDR3 sequence (DNA): TGCGCCAGCAGCTTGGCGGGCATCGGATACACCATATATTTT.